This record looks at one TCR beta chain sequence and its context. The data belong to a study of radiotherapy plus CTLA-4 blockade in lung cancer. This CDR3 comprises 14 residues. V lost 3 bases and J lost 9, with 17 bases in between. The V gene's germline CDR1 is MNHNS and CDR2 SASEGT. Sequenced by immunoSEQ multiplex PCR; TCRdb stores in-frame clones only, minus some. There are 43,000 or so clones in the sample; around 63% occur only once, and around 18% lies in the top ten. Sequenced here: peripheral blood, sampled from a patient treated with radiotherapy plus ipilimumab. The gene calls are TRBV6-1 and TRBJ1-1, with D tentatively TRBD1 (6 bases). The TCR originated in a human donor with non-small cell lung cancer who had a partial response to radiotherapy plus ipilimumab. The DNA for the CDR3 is TGTGCCAGCAGTGAGTTCGGGGGGCGCAGGAAAGCTTTCTTT. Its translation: CASSEFGGRRKAFF.